The 30 T cell receptor beta chains given below trace back to one sample, sequenced in a study of blood T cell repertoires in COVID-19. Data came from immunoSEQ multiplex PCR; TCRdb stores just in-frame clones and leaves some out. The sample has some 150,000 clones, more than 70% seen once. Sequencing was performed on peripheral blood. These receptors originate from a human donor in a cohort sampled during active COVID-19.

V usage is TRBV9 and J usage is TRBJ2-5; 8 positions agree with TRBD1. CDR3 length: 17 amino acids. Trimming removed 0 bases from V and 2 bases from J; junction bases left unmatched: 9. Germline CDR1 is SGDLS and CDR2 is YYNGEE. The CDR3: CASSVGPSRTGQETQYF. The CDR3 DNA sequence: TGTGCCAGCAGCGTAGGTCCGTCTCGGACAGGGCAAGAGACCCAGTACTTC. The whole variable domain, remainder taken from reference TRBV9 and TRBJ2-5, is DSGVTQTPKHLITATGQRVTLRCSPRSGDLSVYWYQQSLDQGLQFLIQYYNGEERAKGNILERFSAQQFPDLHSELNLSSLELGDSALYFCASSVGPSRTGQETQYFGPGTRLLVL.

J is TRBJ2-7 and V is TRBV6-6; D possibly corresponds to TRBD1 (5 bases). V was trimmed by 0 bases and J by 4 bases, leaving 10 bases between them. Germline V gene data show CDR1 as MNHNY and CDR2 as SVGAGI (reference sequence). The CDR3 totals 14 residues. CDR3 nucleotides: TGTGCCAGCAGTTACTCGGTCAGGGAATACGAGCAGTACTTC. Translating gives CASSYSVREYEQYF.

This clone came up once. The rearrangement joins TRBV4-1 to TRBJ2-7; TRBD1 agrees at 12 bases. Germline CDR1 MGHRA, CDR2 YSYEKL. The junction had 6 bases not matched to a gene; V was cut back by 2 bases and J by 4 bases. The CDR3 is made up of 16 amino acids. The DNA for the CDR3 is TGCGCCAGCAGCCAAAAAAAGGGACAGGGGGCGTACGAGCAGTACTTC. It specifies CASSQKKGQGAYEQYF.

This clone was detected a few times. The chain recombines TRBV11-1 with TRBJ1-6, with D unclear. Germline V gives CDR1 SGHAT, CDR2 FQDESV (reference sequence). V gave up 5 bases and J gave up 7 bases, with 12 bases separating them. CDR3 length: 14 amino acids. CDR3 sequence reads: CASSPRARNSPLHF. CDR3 DNA sequence: TGTGCCAGCAGCCCGAGGGCCCGCAATTCACCCCTCCACTTT.

The gene calls are TRBV27 and TRBJ2-5; D is possibly TRBD2 (5 bases). The CDR3 contains 16 residues. V was trimmed by 0 bases and J by 3 bases, leaving 14 bases between them. In germline, CDR1 is MNHEY, CDR2 SMNVEV (reference sequence). The DNA of the CDR3 is TGTGCCAGCAGTTTATCAAATACTAGAAACAAAGAGACCCAGTACTTC. Its protein product is CASSLSNTRNKETQYF.

The chain recombines TRBV30 with TRBJ2-7; 7 nucleotides align to TRBD1. From germline, CDR1 is GTSNPN and CDR2 SVGIG (reference sequence). The J segment lost 7 bases and the V segment lost 4 bases, leaving 13 bases of the junction unmatched. The CDR3 loop spans 14 amino acids. CDR3 region: CAWTEGRGLQEQYF. As DNA, the CDR3 is TGTGCCTGGACCGAAGGTAGGGGGCTTCAGGAGCAGTACTTC. Full variable domain (rest looked up from reference TRBV30 and TRBJ2-7): SQTIHQWPATLVQPVGSPLSLECTVEGTSNPNLYWYRQAAGRGLQLLFYSVGIGQISSEVPQNLSASRPQDRQFILSSKKLLLSDSGFYLCAWTEGRGLQEQYFGPGTRLTVT.

The J gene is TRBJ1-5, the V gene TRBV6-5; D remains ambiguous. CDR1 is MNHEY, CDR2 SVGAGI, per germline. This CDR3 spans 14 amino acids. Trimming took 8 bases from V and 4 from J, leaving 15 bases between them. The CDR3 loop is CASALFDSNQPQHF. CDR3 nucleotides: TGTGCCAGCGCGTTATTCGATTCTAATCAGCCCCAGCATTTT.

The rearrangement links TRBV30 to TRBJ2-2; 8 positions match TRBD1. The germline gives CDR1 GTSNPN, CDR2 SVGIG (reference sequence). J lost 6 bases, V lost 0 bases, and 6 bases had no gene match. CDR3 length: 15 amino acids. CDR3 DNA sequence: TGTGCCTGGAGTGTTTTGACAGGGGCCGCCGGGGAGCTGTTTTTT. Translating it yields CAWSVLTGAAGELFF. Drawing the rest from reference TRBV30 and TRBJ2-2, the complete variable domain is SQTIHQWPATLVQPVGSPLSLECTVEGTSNPNLYWYRQAAGRGLQLLFYSVGIGQISSEVPQNLSASRPQDRQFILSSKKLLLSDSGFYLCAWSVLTGAAGELFFGEGSRLTVL.

The V and J genes are TRBV13 and TRBJ2-2, with D possibly matching TRBD1 (6 bases). The CDR3 covers 15 residues. Trimming removed 5 bases at V and 0 bases at J, with 10 bases between. Germline-derived CDR1 and CDR2 are PRHDT and FYEKMQ (reference sequence). CDR3 in amino acids: CASSIGTSNTGELFF. In nucleotides, the CDR3 is TGTGCCAGCAGCATCGGGACATCGAACACCGGGGAGCTGTTTTTT.

This sequence joins TRBV18 and TRBJ2-2; no definite D call. The CDR3 spans 18 residues. V dropped 5 bases and J dropped 1 base, with 20 bases sitting between them. CDR1 is KGHSH, CDR2 LQKENI, per germline. CDR3 sequence: CASSGSDTGGMNTGELFF. The CDR3 nucleotides read TGTGCCAGCTCAGGATCAGACACCGGTGGTATGAACACCGGGGAGCTGTTTTTT.

The chain combines TRBV7-2 with TRBJ2-7; maybe TRBD1 (6 bases). Germline loops: CDR1 SGHTA, CDR2 FQGNSA. The length of the CDR3 is 14 residues. The V gene lost 1 base and the J gene lost 3 bases, with 10 bases spanning the gap. The DNA for the CDR3 is TGTGCCAGCAGCTTAGACGACAGGATCTACGAGCAGTACTTC. Translation: CASSLDDRIYEQYF.

V gene TRBV2 combines with J gene TRBJ2-1; TRBD2 is a possible D gene (5 bases). CDR3 length equals 15 residues. V was clipped by 1 base and J by 8 bases, with 15 bases between them. Germline V gene sequence: CDR1 SNHLY, CDR2 FYNNEI. As DNA, the CDR3 is TGTGCCAGCAGTGAAGAACAGAGGGCGCGGTATGAGCAGTTCTTC. Translation: CASSEEQRARYEQFF.

The chain employs TRBV7-2 and TRBJ2-7, with a tentative D call TRBD2 (7 bases). This CDR3 is 16 amino acids long. Germline V CDR1 and CDR2: SGHTA, FQGNSA. The V end was cut by 5 bases, the J end by 3 bases, with 20 bases between. The CDR3 DNA follows: TGTGCCAGCAGCGGCCGGGGGGCGGCGGTGGGCTACGAGCAGTACTTC. This codes for CASSGRGAAVGYEQYF.

The rearrangement joins TRBV27 to TRBJ2-3; no definite D call. The germline V gene encodes CDR1 MNHEY and CDR2 SMNVEV (reference sequence). V lost 2 bases, J lost 4 bases, and 7 bases lay in between. There are 13 residues in the CDR3. The CDR3 DNA is TGTGCCAGCAGTTTAAGAGGAGCAGATACGCAGTATTTT. It specifies CASSLRGADTQYF.

V gene TRBV7-9 combines with J gene TRBJ2-5; 9 bases agree with TRBD1. V lost 3 bases and J lost 3; bases outside the gene matches: 8. CDR1 SEHNR and CDR2 FQNEAQ come from the germline V gene (reference sequence). The CDR3 contains 16 residues. The CDR3 DNA is TGTGCCAGCAGCTTCATACAGGGGGCTCGAGAAGAGACCCAGTACTTC. Translated: CASSFIQGAREETQYF.

This clone was seen just once. CDR3 protein: CASSPDRVAYEQYF. The CDR3 coding sequence is TGTGCCAGCAGCCCCGACCGGGTGGCCTACGAGCAGTACTTC. The chain is built from TRBV7-8 and TRBJ2-7, with unresolved D. The CDR3 consists of 14 residues. CDR1 is SGHVS, CDR2 FQNEAQ, per germline. V lost 5 bases and J lost 2, with 13 bases in between.

V is TRBV9 and J is TRBJ1-3; D gene unclear. Germline V gene sequence: CDR1 SGDLS, CDR2 YYNGEE. Trimming shortened V by 1 base and J by 3 bases, and 8 bases separated the two germline ends. The CDR3 loop spans 14 amino acids. The CDR3 region is CASSVFQDGNTIYF. The CDR3 DNA sequence: TGTGCCAGCAGCGTATTCCAGGATGGAAACACCATATATTTT.

The rearrangement joins TRBV29-1 to TRBJ1-1; possible D gene TRBD1, 6 bases. The V end lost 3 bases, the J end lost 7 bases, and 18 bases lay between the germline ends. This CDR3 contains 14 residues. Germline values: CDR1 SQVTM, CDR2 ANQGSEA. CDR3 DNA: TGCAGCGTTGAGCCGCGGGGGGCGCCGGATGAAGCTTTCTTT. As protein: CSVEPRGAPDEAFF.

This chain links TRBV4-3 with TRBJ1-4; a possible D gene is TRBD1 (6 bases). Per the germline V gene, CDR1 is LGHNA and CDR2 is YSLEER. There are 16 residues in the CDR3. V dropped 3 bases and J dropped 6 bases, with 17 bases sitting between them. The chain's CDR3 is CASSQIQGLGYEKLFF. Here the CDR3 DNA reads TGCGCCAGCAGCCAGATACAGGGCCTTGGGTATGAAAAACTGTTTTTT.

This clone was observed a few times. The rearrangement links TRBV11-2 to TRBJ2-7; 8 bases line up with TRBD1. CDR1 and CDR2 from the germline V gene are SGHAT and FQNNGV. The CDR3 covers 13 residues. Trimming removed 3 bases from V and 5 bases from J; junction bases left unmatched: 3. CDR3 protein: CASSLDRDHEQYF. The DNA of the CDR3 is TGTGCCAGCAGCTTGGACAGGGACCACGAGCAGTACTTC.

The genes are TRBV21-1 and TRBJ2-7; TRBD1 reflects the table's D call only, with no check against the DNA. TRBV21-1 is shown as a pseudogene. CDR3 length equals 17 residues. In DNA form, the CDR3 reads TGTGCCAGCAGCAAATTGGTCAGGGCAGGGGCGTCCTACGAGCAGTACTTC. Translation gives CASSKLVRAGASYEQYF.

This clone was observed a handful of times. Other nucleotide sequences in the sample specify the same CDR3. The V gene is TRBV9, the J gene TRBJ1-6; TRBD1 aligns across 7 bases. The V segment lost 3 bases and the J segment 7 bases; nucleotides outside the gene matches: 7. CDR3 length: 15 amino acids. CDR1 is SGDLS, CDR2 YYNGEE, per germline. CDR3 nucleotide sequence: TGTGCCAGCAGCGAGACCGGGACAGAAAATTCACCCCTCCACTTT. Translated, it gives CASSETGTENSPLHF.

The chain combines TRBV4-1 with TRBJ1-4; a possible D gene is TRBD1 (6 bases). CDR1 and CDR2 (germline): MGHRA, YSYEKL. CDR3 length equals 19 residues. V was cut by 1 base and J by 4 bases, with 22 bases left in between. The CDR3, as DNA: TGCGCCAGCAGCCAAGTCGGGGGGCGCGTGGTCCTAGATAATGAAAAACTGTTTTTT. Translated: CASSQVGGRVVLDNEKLFF.

The chain carries TRBV5-8 and TRBJ2-5; TRBD2 is a possible D gene (7 bases). The CDR3 is 16 amino acids. Germline CDR1 is SGHTS and CDR2 is YDEGEE. Trimming took 4 bases from V and 5 from J, leaving 21 bases between them. The CDR3 sequence is CASSRSLGGLWETQYF. The DNA of the CDR3 is TGTGCCAGCAGCCGTAGTCTGGGGGGGCTCTGGGAGACCCAGTACTTC.

The chain joins TRBV6-5 to TRBJ1-5; no definite D call. Deletions cut 10 bases from V and 5 bases from J, with 15 bases between. This CDR3 region has 13 residues. Germline V gene lookup returns CDR1 MNHEY and CDR2 SVGAGI. The CDR3 spells CATRRVNDQPQHF. In DNA, the CDR3 is TGTGCCACCCGAAGAGTTAATGATCAGCCCCAGCATTTT.

This sequence joins TRBV7-2 and TRBJ2-2; 9 nucleotides line up with TRBD2. V dropped 2 bases and J dropped 6; count of bases not matched to a gene: 16. The CDR3 loop spans 19 amino acids. Germline V CDR1 and CDR2: SGHTA, FQGNSA. The CDR3 loop is CASSLSTRGGAYRAGELFF. In DNA, the CDR3 is TGTGCCAGCAGCTTATCGACTCGCGGGGGGGCTTATCGGGCCGGGGAGCTGTTTTTT.

V and J are TRBV28 and TRBJ2-2; D is unclear. Trimming left V 1 base short and J 0 bases short, with 15 bases between. The CDR3 contains 18 residues. CDR1 is MDHEN and CDR2 is SYDVKM in the germline V gene. The CDR3 region has the DNA TGTGCCAGCAGTTTATTCCCCCCGGAGAAAGCGAACACCGGGGAGCTGTTTTTT. As protein: CASSLFPPEKANTGELFF.

This clone was seen once. The chain couples TRBV20-1 to TRBJ2-3; D is undetermined. This CDR3 spans 14 amino acids. Germline CDR1 reads DFQATT; CDR2 reads SNEGSKA (reference sequence). The germline V and J ends were trimmed by 3 bases and 5 bases, with 15 bases remaining between them. The CDR3 region is CSASRLEVEDTQYF. CDR3 nucleotides: TGCAGTGCTAGTAGGCTAGAAGTGGAAGATACGCAGTATTTT.

This chain uses TRBV9 with TRBJ1-2; 12 bases match TRBD1. This CDR3 has 17 residues. V dropped 4 bases and J dropped 3; count of bases not matched to a gene: 10. The germline gives CDR1 SGDLS, CDR2 YYNGEE. CDR3: CASSPQGTGGSYYGYTF. CDR3 coding DNA: TGTGCCAGCAGCCCCCAAGGGACAGGGGGCTCTTACTATGGCTACACCTTC.

This clone was seen a handful of times. The V and J genes are TRBV5-1 and TRBJ2-2; 10 positions match TRBD1. V was pared by 3 bases and J by 4 bases, with 3 bases of the junction left unmatched. Germline V gene lookup returns CDR1 SGHRS and CDR2 YFSETQ. There are 15 residues in the CDR3. Here the CDR3 reads CASSSGTGVTGELFF. The CDR3 coding sequence is TGCGCCAGCAGCTCCGGGACAGGGGTCACCGGGGAGCTGTTTTTT. The complete variable domain, with remaining parts taken from reference TRBV5-1 and TRBJ2-2, reads KAGVTQTPRYLIKTRGQQVTLSCSPISGHRSVSWYQQTPGQGLQFLFEYFSETQRNKGNFPGRFSGRQFSNSRSEMNVSTLELGDSALYLCASSSGTGVTGELFFGEGSRLTVL.